A selection of T cell receptor beta chains follows, all from one sample in a study of graft-versus-host responses after intestinal transplantation. Their antigens remain unidentified. Generated by immunoSEQ multiplex PCR, the TCRdb table keeps only in-frame clones and is missing some. The table lists under 95,000 clones, roughly nine tenths of them singletons, with 0.28% in the top ten. The sample consisted of unstimulated CD4+ T cells sorted from spleen or lymph node cells, taken before transplant. These receptors were taken from a human donor who was the organ donor for an intestinal transplant. The CDR3 runs from the conserved cysteine through the conserved F or W. Each record gives: J gene, D gene, V gene, clone size, CDR3 protein, CDR3 DNA. A D gene is named only where the DNA matches it firmly. Clone size is not always given. Where it is, it says once, few, many or a class for expanded clones.

J gene: TRBJ2-1
D gene: TRBD2
V gene: TRBV5-6
clone size: -
CDR3 protein: CASSLSRFRLAGVVDEQFF
CDR3 DNA: TGTGCCAGCAGCTTGTCACGGTTTCGGCTAGCGGGAGTTGTCGATGAGCAGTTCTTC

J gene: TRBJ2-5
D gene: -
V gene: TRBV5-1
clone size: -
CDR3 protein: CASSPGGQQETQYF
CDR3 DNA: TGCGCCAGCAGCCCCGGAGGTCAGCAAGAGACCCAGTACTTC

J gene: TRBJ1-1
D gene: TRBD1
V gene: TRBV11-3
clone size: -
CDR3 protein: CASSFRSGTGKGEAFF
CDR3 DNA: TGTGCCAGCAGCTTTAGAAGCGGGACAGGAAAGGGCGAAGCTTTCTTT

J gene: TRBJ2-7
D gene: -
V gene: TRBV6-5
clone size: -
CDR3 protein: CASSYLRGDDEQYF
CDR3 DNA: TGTGCCAGCAGTTATCTCAGGGGTGATGACGAGCAGTACTTC

J gene: TRBJ2-3
D gene: -
V gene: TRBV5-1
clone size: -
CDR3 protein: CASSLSWARTDTQYF
CDR3 DNA: TGCGCCAGCAGCTTGTCTTGGGCTCGCACAGATACGCAGTATTTT

J gene: TRBJ2-7
D gene: TRBD2
V gene: TRBV7-2
clone size: -
CDR3 protein: CASSRLGVAGVWEQYF
CDR3 DNA: TGTGCCAGCAGCCGGCTTGGCGTAGCGGGTGTTTGGGAGCAGTACTTC

J gene: TRBJ2-7
D gene: -
V gene: TRBV7-2
clone size: -
CDR3 protein: CASKGQGGPYEQYF
CDR3 DNA: TGTGCCAGCAAGGGGCAGGGCGGCCCCTACGAGCAGTACTTC

J gene: TRBJ2-7
D gene: -
V gene: TRBV18
clone size: once
CDR3 protein: CASSPGLLSGGRDLYEQYF
CDR3 DNA: TGTGCCAGCTCACCTGGTCTGTTGTCTGGTGGGCGGGATCTCTACGAGCAGTACTTC

J gene: TRBJ2-4
D gene: -
V gene: TRBV4-2
clone size: -
CDR3 protein: CASSQDRAGQGDIQYF
CDR3 DNA: TGTGCCAGCAGCCAAGATCGGGCGGGGCAGGGTGACATTCAGTACTTC

J gene: TRBJ2-5
D gene: TRBD1
V gene: TRBV12-5
clone size: -
CDR3 protein: CASGLGDRGYETQYF
CDR3 DNA: TGTGCTAGTGGTTTGGGGGACAGGGGTTATGAGACCCAGTACTTC

J gene: TRBJ1-1
D gene: TRBD1
V gene: TRBV6-6
clone size: -
CDR3 protein: CASGKPGQGGWAEAFF
CDR3 DNA: TGTGCCAGCGGAAAACCGGGACAGGGGGGTTGGGCTGAAGCTTTCTTT

J gene: TRBJ2-3
D gene: -
V gene: TRBV7-3
clone size: -
CDR3 protein: CASSPFRTDTQYF
CDR3 DNA: TGTGCCAGCAGCCCATTCCGCACAGATACGCAGTATTTT

J gene: TRBJ2-3
D gene: TRBD1
V gene: TRBV5-1
clone size: once
CDR3 protein: CASSLGTGEDTQYF
CDR3 DNA: TGCGCCAGCAGCTTGGGGACAGGGGAAGATACGCAGTATTTT

J gene: TRBJ2-3
D gene: TRBD2
V gene: TRBV29-1
clone size: -
CDR3 protein: CSVKGRATDTQYF
CDR3 DNA: TGCAGCGTCAAAGGGAGGGCAACAGATACGCAGTATTTT

J gene: TRBJ2-3
D gene: -
V gene: TRBV9
clone size: -
CDR3 protein: CASPADTQYF
CDR3 DNA: TGTGCCAGCCCCGCAGATACGCAGTATTTT

J gene: TRBJ2-3
D gene: -
V gene: TRBV6-5
clone size: -
CDR3 protein: CASIPAGGRTDTQYF
CDR3 DNA: TGTGCCAGCATTCCGGCCGGAGGCCGCACAGATACGCAGTATTTT

J gene: TRBJ2-5
D gene: TRBD2
V gene: TRBV2
clone size: -
CDR3 protein: CASSLRLAQETQYF
CDR3 DNA: TGTGCCAGCAGCCTCAGACTAGCCCAAGAGACCCAGTACTTC

J gene: TRBJ1-3
D gene: -
V gene: TRBV6-5
clone size: -
CDR3 protein: CASSSHRAGNTIYF
CDR3 DNA: TGTGCCAGCAGTTCCCACAGGGCCGGAAACACCATATATTTT

J gene: TRBJ1-1
D gene: -
V gene: TRBV5-1
clone size: -
CDR3 protein: CASSIRQDNTEAFF
CDR3 DNA: TGCGCCAGCAGCATCCGACAGGACAACACTGAAGCTTTCTTT

J gene: TRBJ2-5
D gene: -
V gene: TRBV6-6
clone size: few
CDR3 protein: CASSYGGETQYF
CDR3 DNA: TGTGCCAGCAGTTACGGGGGGGAGACCCAGTACTTC

J gene: TRBJ2-7
D gene: TRBD2
V gene: TRBV6-1
clone size: few
CDR3 protein: CASSEARRGAYEQYF
CDR3 DNA: TGTGCCAGCAGTGAAGCACGGCGGGGGGCCTACGAGCAGTACTTC

J gene: TRBJ2-1
D gene: -
V gene: TRBV25-1
clone size: -
CDR3 protein: CASRAIGEQFF
CDR3 DNA: TGTGCCAGCAGGGCCATCGGGGAGCAGTTCTTC

J gene: TRBJ2-3
D gene: -
V gene: TRBV28
clone size: -
CDR3 protein: CASSLPQTGRTQYF
CDR3 DNA: TGTGCCAGCAGTTTACCCCAAACAGGGCGCACGCAGTATTTT

J gene: TRBJ2-7
D gene: -
V gene: TRBV5-4
clone size: -
CDR3 protein: CASSKKGEWPYEQYF
CDR3 DNA: TGTGCCAGCAGCAAAAAAGGAGAGTGGCCCTACGAGCAGTACTTC

J gene: TRBJ2-5
D gene: -
V gene: TRBV11-2
clone size: -
CDR3 protein: CASSPGGQGETQYF
CDR3 DNA: TGTGCCAGCAGCCCGGGGGGCCAGGGAGAGACCCAGTACTTC

J gene: TRBJ2-3
D gene: TRBD2
V gene: TRBV4-2
clone size: -
CDR3 protein: CASSQAGGPLADTQYF
CDR3 DNA: TGTGCCAGCAGCCAAGCGGGGGGGCCGTTAGCAGATACGCAGTATTTT

J gene: TRBJ2-7
D gene: TRBD1
V gene: TRBV6-1
clone size: -
CDR3 protein: CASSDQAGGPYEQYF
CDR3 DNA: TGTGCCAGCAGTGATCAGGCAGGGGGCCCCTACGAGCAGTACTTC

J gene: TRBJ2-7
D gene: TRBD1
V gene: TRBV29-1
clone size: -
CDR3 protein: CSVYRGLDEQYF
CDR3 DNA: TGCAGCGTTTATAGGGGGCTCGACGAGCAGTACTTC

J gene: TRBJ2-1
D gene: -
V gene: TRBV28
clone size: -
CDR3 protein: CASSLELIPFDEQFF
CDR3 DNA: TGTGCCAGCAGTTTGGAGCTTATACCCTTCGATGAGCAGTTCTTC

J gene: TRBJ1-5
D gene: -
V gene: TRBV2
clone size: -
CDR3 protein: CASSRDSGAYQPQHF
CDR3 DNA: TGTGCCAGCAGTCGGGACTCCGGGGCTTATCAGCCCCAGCATTTT

J gene: TRBJ2-3
D gene: -
V gene: TRBV9
clone size: once
CDR3 protein: CASSGATRLGEEVGTDTQYF
CDR3 DNA: TGTGCCAGCAGCGGAGCGACCAGGTTAGGGGAGGAGGTAGGCACAGATACGCAGTATTTT

J gene: TRBJ2-7
D gene: -
V gene: TRBV4-3
clone size: -
CDR3 protein: CASSQVRGLGYEQYF
CDR3 DNA: TGCGCCAGCAGCCAAGTGCGGGGTCTAGGATACGAGCAGTACTTC